Below, 13 T cell receptor beta chains from the same sample are listed, as sequenced in a study of T-cell memory formation after mild COVID-19. TCRdb used MiXCR to reprocess the 5' RACE reads, holding one entry per CDR3 protein. The sample contains nearly 350,000 distinct CDR3 sequences, under 15% of which appear only once. Sequenced: PBMCs or a T cell subset sorted from them (not recorded which). These receptors originate from a man between 18 and 35 years old who had mild COVID-19 (a few samples of this study predate the infection). Cell type and time point are not known.

The chain is built from TRBV12-3 or TRBV12-4 and TRBJ1-3; D gene unclear. The CDR3 contains 14 residues. The V gene lost 4 bases and the J gene lost 0 bases, with 7 bases spanning the gap. CDR3 nucleotides: TGTGCCAGCAGTTCCCTAGTCTCTGGAAACACCATATATTTT. The encoded protein is CASSSLVSGNTIYF.

In its sample, this clonotype was seen once. The chain couples TRBV20-1 to TRBJ1-1, with D unresolved. Trimming cost V 1 base and J 0 bases, with 12 bases left between them. Per germline, CDR1 DFQATT and CDR2 SNEGSKA (reference sequence). CDR3 size: 15 residues. CDR3 sequence reads: CSARGSTPLNTEAFF. The CDR3 nucleotides read TGCAGTGCTAGAGGAAGTACACCCTTGAACACTGAAGCTTTCTTT.

The chain is built from TRBV20-1 and TRBJ2-7; 7 positions match TRBD1. The germline gives CDR1 DFQATT, CDR2 SNEGSKA (reference sequence). The V segment lost 2 bases and the J segment 1 base; nucleotides outside the gene matches: 8. The CDR3 totals 15 residues. CDR3: CSARRPTGISYEQYV. As DNA, the CDR3 is TGCAGTGCTAGACGTCCGACAGGGATATCCTACGAGCAGTACGTC.

The V gene is TRBV2, the J gene TRBJ1-1, with D possibly TRBD1 on 6 matching bases. Deletions cut 4 bases from V and 4 bases from J, with 10 bases between. The CDR3 length is 13 residues. CDR1 and CDR2 from the germline V gene are SNHLY and FYNNEI. DNA of the CDR3: TGTGCCAGCAGTGGGGGGCCAGGCACTGAAGCTTTCTTT. Its protein product is CASSGGPGTEAFF.

This clonotype appeared a single time. This chain uses TRBV20-1 with TRBJ2-1, with D perhaps matching TRBD2 (7 bases). The CDR3 is made up of 15 amino acids. Germline values: CDR1 DFQATT, CDR2 SNEGSKA (reference sequence). Trimming cost V 1 base and J 6 bases, with 16 bases left between them. The CDR3 nucleotides read TGCAGTGCTAGAGCCCAGGGAGGGGGGGCCAATGAGCAGTTCTTC. This encodes CSARAQGGGANEQFF.

This clonotype showed up just a few times. The chain has TRBV12-3 or TRBV12-4 and TRBJ1-1, with D hard to call. The V gene lost 8 bases and the J gene lost 11 bases, with 18 bases spanning the gap. This CDR3 comprises 12 residues. The CDR3 sequence is CASSPGRRWAFF. CDR3 nucleotide sequence: TGTGCCAGCTCACCAGGCCGCCGATGGGCTTTCTTT.

This clonotype was recorded a few times. J is TRBJ2-2 and V is TRBV24-1; 12 bases match TRBD1. The germline CDR1 and CDR2 sequences are KGHDR and SFDVKD. The trim removed 3 bases at V and 6 bases at J, leaving 7 bases unmatched. The CDR3 has 17 residues. CDR3 loop: CATSDGGQGAQSGELFF. In DNA, the CDR3 is TGTGCCACCAGTGATGGGGGACAGGGGGCGCAGTCCGGGGAGCTGTTTTTT.

The chain links TRBV21-1 to TRBJ1-5. TRBV21-1 has pseudogene status. This CDR3 is built from 14 residues. The CDR3 nucleotides are TGTGCCAGCAGTTTAGCAACTCGGAATCAGCCCCAGCATTTT. Translation gives CASSLATRNQPQHF.

In its sample, this clonotype was seen a few times. The CDR3 protein is CASSLSGYQPQHF. CDR3 DNA sequence: TGTGCCAGCAGTTTATCAGGGTATCAGCCCCAGCATTTT. The chain has TRBV27 and TRBJ1-5; D gene uncertain. Trimming took 0 bases from V and 5 from J, leaving 5 bases between them. This CDR3 has 13 amino acids. The germline V gene encodes CDR1 MNHEY and CDR2 SMNVEV (reference sequence).

This clonotype turned up a few times. V and J are TRBV6-5 and TRBJ2-1; a weak D match, TRBD2 (7 bases). CDR1 is MNHEY and CDR2 is SVGAGI in the germline V gene. CDR3 size: 14 residues. The V and J ends lost 5 bases and 8 bases respectively, with 16 bases between them. The CDR3, as DNA: TGTGCCAGCAGTATCCGGGGGGCGGTCGATGAGCAGTTCTTC. It encodes CASSIRGAVDEQFF.

V gene TRBV9 combines with J gene TRBJ2-2; TRBD2 is a possible D gene (5 bases). V lost 2 bases and J 3 bases, leaving 20 bases between the germline ends. The CDR3 length is 18 residues. Germline CDR1 is SGDLS and CDR2 is YYNGEE. For the CDR3, the DNA is TGTGCCAGCAGCGTCCCAACCTCAACCTCGGGGTACACCGGGGAGCTGTTTTTT. It is translated as CASSVPTSTSGYTGELFF.

The chain combines TRBV12-3 or TRBV12-4 with TRBJ1-5, with 7 bases that match TRBD1. V was clipped by 5 bases and J by 6 bases; unmatched bases: 10. This CDR3 comprises 15 residues. CDR3: CASSRSTGLVQPQHF. The CDR3 DNA is TGTGCCAGCAGTCGTTCGACAGGGTTGGTTCAGCCCCAGCATTTT.

The V and J genes are TRBV6-6 and TRBJ2-1, with D possibly TRBD2 on 7 matching bases. Germline CDR1 reads MNHNY; CDR2 reads SVGAGI (reference sequence). Trimming cost V 5 bases and J 6 bases, with 20 bases left between them. The CDR3 length is 16 residues. This chain's CDR3 is CASSPTPGGMANEQFF. The CDR3 nucleotides are TGTGCCAGCAGTCCGACGCCGGGGGGCATGGCCAATGAGCAGTTCTTC.